This T cell receptor beta chain came from a study of OX40 agonist ivuxolimab in advanced cancers. Study in general: Patients undergoing dose escalation presented with hepatocellular carcinoma, melanoma, renal cell or head and neck cancer.

Per germline, CDR1 SGHRS and CDR2 YFSETQ. The CDR3 contains 17 residues. With V trimmed by 5 bases and J by 2 bases, 10 bases remained unmatched. Assay: immunoSEQ multiplex PCR; the TCRdb copy retains only in-frame clones and omits some. The sample records 55,000 to 90,000 clones, about 91% being singletons. This specimen was CD4+ or CD8+ T cells sorted from blood, taken in a trial of the OX40 agonist ivuxolimab. This sequence joins TRBV5-1 and TRBJ2-2; 9 bases agree with TRBD1. This sequence originates from an adult with an advanced solid tumor such as melanoma, head and neck, liver or kidney cancer. CDR3 residues: CASRPPGTGINTGELFF. The DNA for the CDR3 is TGCGCCAGCAGACCCCCCGGGACAGGGATTAACACCGGGGAGCTGTTTTTT.